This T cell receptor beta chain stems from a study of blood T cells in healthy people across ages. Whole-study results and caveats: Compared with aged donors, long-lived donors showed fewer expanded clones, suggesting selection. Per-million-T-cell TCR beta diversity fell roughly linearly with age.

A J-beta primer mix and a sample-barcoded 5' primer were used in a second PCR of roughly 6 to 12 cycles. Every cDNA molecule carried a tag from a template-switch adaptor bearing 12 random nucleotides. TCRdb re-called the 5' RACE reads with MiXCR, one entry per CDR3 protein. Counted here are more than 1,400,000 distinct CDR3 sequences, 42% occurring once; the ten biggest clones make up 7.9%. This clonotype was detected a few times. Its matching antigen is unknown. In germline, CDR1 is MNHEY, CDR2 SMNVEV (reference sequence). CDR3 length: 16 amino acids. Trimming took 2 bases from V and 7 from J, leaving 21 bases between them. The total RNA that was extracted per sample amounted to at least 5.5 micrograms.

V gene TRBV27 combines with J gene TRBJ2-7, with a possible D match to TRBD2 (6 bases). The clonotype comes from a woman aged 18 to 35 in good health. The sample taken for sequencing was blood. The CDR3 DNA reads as TGTGCCAGCAGTTTAACGGGGGACCACCTAAGGAATGAGCAGTACTTC. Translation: CASSLTGDHLRNEQYF.